This T cell receptor beta chain was obtained from a study of blood T cell repertoires in COVID-19. Study in general: Specimens from acute and convalescent COVID-19 originated in the United States, Italy and Spain. From T cells, B-cell-depleted T cells, or PBMCs came the material, which was cDNA or gDNA.

Under the authors' procedure: Estimated nucleated cell counts came from reference gene primer amplification. This table comes from immunoSEQ multiplex PCR, and its TCRdb copy is limited to in-frame clones, with some not included. V, J and clone size derive from that table, while D and trimming were established from the DNA sequence. Among approximately 71,000 clones, about nine tenths were seen once, and the ten largest hold 4.5% to 5.5%. Germline CDR1 reads LNHDA; CDR2 reads SQIVND (reference sequence). With 3 bases clipped from V and 5 bases from J, the junction kept 6 bases outside the gene matches. This CDR3 comprises 14 residues.

Sequenced: peripheral blood. The rearrangement uses TRBV19 and TRBJ2-5, with TRBD2 matching over 7 bases. The sequence was collected from a woman aged 18-29 years with acute or convalescent COVID-19. In nucleotides, the CDR3 is TGTGCCAGTAGTATTGCCGGAGCGGGGGAGACCCAGTACTTC. Encoded protein: CASSIAGAGETQYF.